This T cell receptor (beta chain) was sequenced during a study of cytomegalovirus exposure and HLA in healthy donors. A note on this clone: Its antigen is currently unknown.

CDR1 is MDHEN, CDR2 SYDVKM, per germline. Trimming cost V 7 bases and J 8 bases; bases outside gene matches: 13. This CDR3 spans 15 amino acids. Study-level results: Rarity characterized most TCR sequences, yet some public TCRs appeared in many donors. Across all donors, roughly uniform sequencing depth was an assumption of the presence/absence analyses. A highly shared variant cluster was judged a likely technical artifact.

Both 60 Vbeta primers and 13 Jbeta primers went into the PCR. Clones were read by immunoSEQ multiplex PCR, and TCRdb kept only the in-frame ones, dropping some. Among around 110,000 clones listed, 8% to 10% were seen once. The V gene is TRBV28, the J gene TRBJ2-1; 8 positions match TRBD2. The sequencing sample was made of PBMCs. The sequence was obtained from a man aged 25-45 years in good health and CMV-seronegative. The CDR3 nucleotides read TGTGCCAGCACCAACGGACTCCCGGGAGGGCATGAGCAGTTCTTC. Residues: CASTNGLPGGHEQFF.